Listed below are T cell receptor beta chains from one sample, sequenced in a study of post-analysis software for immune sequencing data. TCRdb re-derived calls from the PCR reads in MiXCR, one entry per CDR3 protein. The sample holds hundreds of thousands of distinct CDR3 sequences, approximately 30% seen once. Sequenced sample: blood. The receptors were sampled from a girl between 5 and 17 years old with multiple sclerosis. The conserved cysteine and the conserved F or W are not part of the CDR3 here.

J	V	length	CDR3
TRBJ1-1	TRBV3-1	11	ASSQGASAEAF
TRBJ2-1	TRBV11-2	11	ASSLEDGYEQF
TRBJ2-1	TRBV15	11	ATYQFGADEQF
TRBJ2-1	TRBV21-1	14	ASRPNRGLAYNEQF
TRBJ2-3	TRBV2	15	ASSEVRRRTSTDTQY
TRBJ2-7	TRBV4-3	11	ASTQRNSYEQY
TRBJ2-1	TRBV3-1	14	ASSPRLAGRYNEQF
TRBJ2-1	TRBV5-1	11	ASRDRVSNEQF
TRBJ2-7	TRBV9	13	ASSPRGWGSYEQY
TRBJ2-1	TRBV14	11	ASSLELAVKQF
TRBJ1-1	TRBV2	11	ASSRTGYAEAF
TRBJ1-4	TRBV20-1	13	SARVLGPGFEKLF
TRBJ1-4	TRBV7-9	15	ASSQGQGTWSSEKLF
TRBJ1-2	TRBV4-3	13	ASSQEPGGVRGYT
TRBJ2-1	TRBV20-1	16	SARDTSGRTSSYNEQF
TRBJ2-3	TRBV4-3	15	ASSQEVHRTVPDTQY
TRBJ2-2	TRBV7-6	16	ASSQKKRTSVNTGELF
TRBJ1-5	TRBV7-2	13	ASSRWGDSNQPQH
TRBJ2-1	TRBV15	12	ATDYGEEYDEQF
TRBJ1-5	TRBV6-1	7	ASAFPQH
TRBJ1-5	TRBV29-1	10	SVGRGTGPQH
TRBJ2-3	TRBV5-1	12	ASSWVSGSDTQY
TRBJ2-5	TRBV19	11	ASRTTSDETQY